This T cell receptor (beta chain) was recorded in a study of shared clonotypes between healthy human individuals. Trimming cost V 5 bases and J 4 bases, with 9 bases left between them. The CDR3 is 14 amino acids. Germline V CDR1 and CDR2: SGHVS, FQNEAQ. Positive CCR7 selection of CD45RO-negative cells yielded the naive CD8 cells, and terminally differentiated effector memory CD45RA+ cells were excluded. Data came from immunoSEQ multiplex PCR; TCRdb stores just in-frame clones and leaves some out. The sample records about 1.9 million clones, roughly 93% being singletons. This receptor was obtained from a man aged 18 to 29 in good health. Some clones in this sample may be carry-over from other donors' samples. This chain connects TRBV7-8 to TRBJ2-6; D tentatively fits TRBD1 or TRBD2 (5 bases each). The material sequenced was naive CD8+ T cells from PBMCs. As DNA, the CDR3 is TGTGCCAGCAGCCCTGGGACCGGGGCCAACGTCCTGACTTTC. Protein product: CASSPGTGANVLTF.